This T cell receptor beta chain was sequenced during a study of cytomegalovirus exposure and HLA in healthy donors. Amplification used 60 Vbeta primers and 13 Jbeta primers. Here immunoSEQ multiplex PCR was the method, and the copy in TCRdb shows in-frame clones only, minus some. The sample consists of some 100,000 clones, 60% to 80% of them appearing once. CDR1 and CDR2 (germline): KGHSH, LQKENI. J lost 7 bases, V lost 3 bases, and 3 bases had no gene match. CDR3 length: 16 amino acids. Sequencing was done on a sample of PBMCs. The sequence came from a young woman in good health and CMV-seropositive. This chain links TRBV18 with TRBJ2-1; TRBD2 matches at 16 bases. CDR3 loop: CASSPGLAGGLNEQFF. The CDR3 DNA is TGTGCCAGCTCACCGGGACTAGCGGGGGGGCTAAATGAGCAGTTCTTC.